Sequencing of this T cell receptor (beta chain) was carried out in a study of shared clonotypes between healthy human individuals. For the study at large: Per donor, three plates held CD4 naive cells, three held CD4 memory, two held CD8 naive and one held CD8 memory.

Sequenced by immunoSEQ multiplex PCR; TCRdb stores in-frame clones only, minus some. The sample has around 2.5 million clones, 80% to 95% seen once. The CDR3 is 16 amino acids. The germline gives CDR1 MGHRA, CDR2 YSYEKL. Deletions cut 0 bases from V and 3 bases from J, with 14 bases between. This clonotype originated in a man between 18 and 35 years old in good health. Some clones in this sample may be carry-over from other donors' samples. Sequencing was performed on naive CD4+ T cells from PBMCs. Regarding subset: CD45RA+ positively selected. The chain carries TRBV4-1 and TRBJ1-1, with D possibly being TRBD1 (6 bases). CDR3 DNA sequence: TGCGCCAGCAGCCAAGATCGCAGGAGGGGGGACACTGAAGCTTTCTTT. Translating it yields CASSQDRRRGDTEAFF.